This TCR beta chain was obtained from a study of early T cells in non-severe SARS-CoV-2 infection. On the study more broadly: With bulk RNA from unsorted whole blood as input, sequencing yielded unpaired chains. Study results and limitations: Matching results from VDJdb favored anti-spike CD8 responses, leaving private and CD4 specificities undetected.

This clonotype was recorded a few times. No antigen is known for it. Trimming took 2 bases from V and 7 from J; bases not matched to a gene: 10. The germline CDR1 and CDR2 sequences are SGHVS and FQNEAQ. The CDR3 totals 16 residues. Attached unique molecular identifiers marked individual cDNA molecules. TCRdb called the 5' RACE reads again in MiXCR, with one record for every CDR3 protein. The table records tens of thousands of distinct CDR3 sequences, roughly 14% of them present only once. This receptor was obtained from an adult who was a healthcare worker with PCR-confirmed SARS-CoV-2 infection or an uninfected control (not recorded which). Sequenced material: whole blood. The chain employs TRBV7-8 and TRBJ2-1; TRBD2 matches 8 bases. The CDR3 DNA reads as TGTGCCAGCAGCTTATTCGGGAGGGGATTGAGGAATGAGCAGTTCTTC. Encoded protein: CASSLFGRGLRNEQFF.